The entry that follows covers one T cell receptor (beta chain) sequence. The CDR3 covers 15 residues. Germline CDR1 LNHDA, CDR2 SQIVND (reference sequence). Trimming removed 7 bases at V and 4 bases at J, with 17 bases between. The sample comes from a study of blood T cell repertoires in COVID-19. Study-wide context: Nucleic acid was either cDNA or gDNA, and it came from T cells, B-cell-depleted T cells, or PBMCs.

Some clones are missing from TCRdb's copy, which holds only in-frame ones; the method was immunoSEQ multiplex PCR. The data show tens of thousands of clones, approximately 82% seen once. Sequencing was done on a sample of peripheral blood. The receptor was derived from a human donor in a cohort sampled during active COVID-19. J is TRBJ1-3 and V is TRBV19; D ambiguous. As DNA, the CDR3 is TGTGCCAGTAAAAGCGGCCATCGCTTGGGAAACACCATATATTTT. Its protein product is CASKSGHRLGNTIYF.